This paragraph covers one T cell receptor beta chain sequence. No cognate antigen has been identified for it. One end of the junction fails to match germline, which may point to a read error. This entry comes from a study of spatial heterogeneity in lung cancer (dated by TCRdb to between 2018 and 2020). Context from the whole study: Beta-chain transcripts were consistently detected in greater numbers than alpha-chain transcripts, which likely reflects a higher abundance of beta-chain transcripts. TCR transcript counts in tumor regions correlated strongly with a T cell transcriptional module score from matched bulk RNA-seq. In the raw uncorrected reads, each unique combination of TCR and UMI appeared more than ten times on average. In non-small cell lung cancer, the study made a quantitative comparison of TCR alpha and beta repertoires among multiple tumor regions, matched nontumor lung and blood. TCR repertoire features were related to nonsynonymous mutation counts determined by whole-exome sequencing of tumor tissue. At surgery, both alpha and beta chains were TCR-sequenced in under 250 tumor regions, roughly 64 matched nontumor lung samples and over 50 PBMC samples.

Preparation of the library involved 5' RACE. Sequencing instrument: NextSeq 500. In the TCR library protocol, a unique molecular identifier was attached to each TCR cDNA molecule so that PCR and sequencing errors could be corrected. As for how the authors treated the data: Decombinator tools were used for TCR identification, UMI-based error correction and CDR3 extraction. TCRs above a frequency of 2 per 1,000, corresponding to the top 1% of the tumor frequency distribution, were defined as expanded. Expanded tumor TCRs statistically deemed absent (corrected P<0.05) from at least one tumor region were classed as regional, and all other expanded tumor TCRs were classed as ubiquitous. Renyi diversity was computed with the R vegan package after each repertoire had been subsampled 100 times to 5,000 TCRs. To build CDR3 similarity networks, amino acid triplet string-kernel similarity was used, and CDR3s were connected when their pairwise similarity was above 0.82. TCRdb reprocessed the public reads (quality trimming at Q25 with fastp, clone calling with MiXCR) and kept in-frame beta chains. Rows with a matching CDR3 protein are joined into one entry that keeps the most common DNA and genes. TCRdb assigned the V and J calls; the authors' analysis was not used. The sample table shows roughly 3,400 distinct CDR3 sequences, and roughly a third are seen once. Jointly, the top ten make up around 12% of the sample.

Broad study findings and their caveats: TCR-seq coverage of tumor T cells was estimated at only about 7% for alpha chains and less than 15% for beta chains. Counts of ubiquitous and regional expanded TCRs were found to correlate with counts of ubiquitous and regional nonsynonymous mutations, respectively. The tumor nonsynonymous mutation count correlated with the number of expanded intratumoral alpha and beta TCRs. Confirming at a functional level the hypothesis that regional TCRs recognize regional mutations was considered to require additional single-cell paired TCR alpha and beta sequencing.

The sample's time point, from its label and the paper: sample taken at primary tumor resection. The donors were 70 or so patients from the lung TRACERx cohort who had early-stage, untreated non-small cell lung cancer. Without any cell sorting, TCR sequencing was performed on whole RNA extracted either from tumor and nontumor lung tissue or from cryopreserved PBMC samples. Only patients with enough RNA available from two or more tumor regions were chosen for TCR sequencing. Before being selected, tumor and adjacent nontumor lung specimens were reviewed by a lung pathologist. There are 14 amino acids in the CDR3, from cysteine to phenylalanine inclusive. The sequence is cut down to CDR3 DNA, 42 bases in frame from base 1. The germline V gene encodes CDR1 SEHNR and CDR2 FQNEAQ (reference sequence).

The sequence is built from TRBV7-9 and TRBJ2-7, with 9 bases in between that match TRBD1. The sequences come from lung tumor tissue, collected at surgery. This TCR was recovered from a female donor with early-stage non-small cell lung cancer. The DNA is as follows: TGTGTCAGCAGCTTGGGACAGGGTGACTACGAGCAGTACTTC. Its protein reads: CVSSLGQGDYEQYF.